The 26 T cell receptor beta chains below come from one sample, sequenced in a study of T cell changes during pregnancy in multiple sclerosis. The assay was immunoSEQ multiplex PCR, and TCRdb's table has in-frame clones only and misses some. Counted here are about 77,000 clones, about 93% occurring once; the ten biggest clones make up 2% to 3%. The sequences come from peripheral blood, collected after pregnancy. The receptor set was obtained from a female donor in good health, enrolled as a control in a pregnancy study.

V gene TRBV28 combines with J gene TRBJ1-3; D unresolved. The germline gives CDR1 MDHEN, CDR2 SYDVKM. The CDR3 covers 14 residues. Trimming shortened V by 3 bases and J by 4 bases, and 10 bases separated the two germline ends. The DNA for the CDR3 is TGTGCCAGCAGTTTTAGCTTATTGGGAAACACCATATATTTT. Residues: CASSFSLLGNTIYF.

This CDR3 reads CASSLARRSGANVLTF. The CDR3 DNA reads TGTGCCAGCAGCTTGGCGAGGAGATCTGGGGCCAACGTCCTGACTTTC. The chain carries TRBV5-4 and TRBJ2-6; D is ambiguous. The CDR3 is 16 residues long. Germline lookup yields CDR1 SGHNT and CDR2 YYREEE (reference sequence). The V gene lost 0 bases and the J gene lost 1 base, with 8 bases spanning the gap.

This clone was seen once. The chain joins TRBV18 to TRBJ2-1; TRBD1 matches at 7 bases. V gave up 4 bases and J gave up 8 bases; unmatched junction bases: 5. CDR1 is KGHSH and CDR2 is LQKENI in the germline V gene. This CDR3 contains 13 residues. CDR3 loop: CASSLGQMDEQFF. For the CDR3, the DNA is TGTGCCAGCTCACTGGGACAGATGGATGAGCAGTTCTTC.

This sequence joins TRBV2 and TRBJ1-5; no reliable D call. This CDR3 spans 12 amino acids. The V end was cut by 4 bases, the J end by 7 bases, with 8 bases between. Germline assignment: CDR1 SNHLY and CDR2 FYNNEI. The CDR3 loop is CASSGSRQPQHF. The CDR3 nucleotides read TGTGCCAGCAGTGGATCCCGGCAGCCCCAGCATTTT.

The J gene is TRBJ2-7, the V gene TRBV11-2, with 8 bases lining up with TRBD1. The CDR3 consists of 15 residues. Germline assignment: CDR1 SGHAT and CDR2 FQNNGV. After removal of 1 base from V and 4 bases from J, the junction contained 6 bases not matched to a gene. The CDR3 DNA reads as TGTGCCAGCAGCTTAGGGGGGACAGGACATTACGAGCAGTACTTC. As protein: CASSLGGTGHYEQYF.

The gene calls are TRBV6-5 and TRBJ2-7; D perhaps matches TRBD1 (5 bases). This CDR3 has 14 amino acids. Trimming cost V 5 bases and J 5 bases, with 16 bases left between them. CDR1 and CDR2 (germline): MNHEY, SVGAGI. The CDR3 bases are TGTGCCAGCAGTACCGCCCAGGGTGCCGACGAGCAGTACTTC. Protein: CASSTAQGADEQYF.

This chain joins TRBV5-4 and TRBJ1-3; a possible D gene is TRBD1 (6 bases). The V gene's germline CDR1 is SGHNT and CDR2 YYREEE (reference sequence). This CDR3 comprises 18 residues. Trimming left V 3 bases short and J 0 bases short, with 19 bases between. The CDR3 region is CASSWAEGQRRSGNTIYF. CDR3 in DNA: TGTGCCAGCAGCTGGGCTGAAGGACAGCGACGCTCTGGAAACACCATATATTTT.

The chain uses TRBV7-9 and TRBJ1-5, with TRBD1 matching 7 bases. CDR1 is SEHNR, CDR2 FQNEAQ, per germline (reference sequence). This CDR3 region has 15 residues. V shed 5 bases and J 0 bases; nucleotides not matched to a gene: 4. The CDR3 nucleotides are TGTGCCAGCAGCCGGGACAGCCATAGCAATCAGCCCCAGCATTTT. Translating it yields CASSRDSHSNQPQHF.

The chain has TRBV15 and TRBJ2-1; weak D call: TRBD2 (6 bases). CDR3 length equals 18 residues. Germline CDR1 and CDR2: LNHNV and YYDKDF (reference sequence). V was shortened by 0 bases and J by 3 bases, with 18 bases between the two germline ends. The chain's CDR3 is CATSREEGFHSLYNEQFF. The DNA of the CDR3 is TGTGCCACCAGCAGAGAGGAGGGGTTTCACTCGCTCTACAATGAGCAGTTCTTC.

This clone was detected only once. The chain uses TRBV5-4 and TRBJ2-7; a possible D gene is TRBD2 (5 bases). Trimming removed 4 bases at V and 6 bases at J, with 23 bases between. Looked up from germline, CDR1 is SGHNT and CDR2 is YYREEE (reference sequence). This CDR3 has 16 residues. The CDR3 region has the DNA TGTGCCAGCAGCCTGGGCACAACTAGGGCCCCCCGCGAGCAGTACTTC. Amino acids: CASSLGTTRAPREQYF.

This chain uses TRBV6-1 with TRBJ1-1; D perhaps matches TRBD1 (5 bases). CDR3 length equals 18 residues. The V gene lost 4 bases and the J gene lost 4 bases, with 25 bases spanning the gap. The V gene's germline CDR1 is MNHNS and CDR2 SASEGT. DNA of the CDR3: TGTGCCAGCAGTGGTTTCGGGTTTGCAGGGTTCGGCGGCACTGAAGCTTTCTTT. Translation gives CASSGFGFAGFGGTEAFF.

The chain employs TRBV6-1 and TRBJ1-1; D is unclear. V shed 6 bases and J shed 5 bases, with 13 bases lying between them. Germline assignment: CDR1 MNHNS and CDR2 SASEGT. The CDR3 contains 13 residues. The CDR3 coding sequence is TGTGCCAGCAGCCCCGGTGCGAGGACTGAAGCTTTCTTT. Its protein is CASSPGARTEAFF.

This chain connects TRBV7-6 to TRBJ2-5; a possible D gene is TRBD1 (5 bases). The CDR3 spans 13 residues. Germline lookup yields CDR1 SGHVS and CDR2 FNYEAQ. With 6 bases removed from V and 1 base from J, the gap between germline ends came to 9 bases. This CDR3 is CASSRQTQETQYF. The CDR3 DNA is TGTGCCAGCAGTCGACAGACCCAAGAGACCCAGTACTTC.

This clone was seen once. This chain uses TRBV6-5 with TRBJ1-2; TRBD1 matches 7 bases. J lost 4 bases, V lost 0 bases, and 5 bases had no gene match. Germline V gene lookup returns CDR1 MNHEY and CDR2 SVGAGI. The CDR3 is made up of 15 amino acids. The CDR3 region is CASSYSRGLVYGYTF. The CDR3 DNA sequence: TGTGCCAGCAGTTACTCTAGGGGGCTAGTCTATGGCTACACCTTC.

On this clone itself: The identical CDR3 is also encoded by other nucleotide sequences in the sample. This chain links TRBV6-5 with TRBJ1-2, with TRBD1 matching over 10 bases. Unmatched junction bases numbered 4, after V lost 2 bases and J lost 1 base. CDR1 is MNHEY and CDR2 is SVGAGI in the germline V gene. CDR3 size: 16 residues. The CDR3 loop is CASSYVRTGGNYGYTF. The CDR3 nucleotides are TGTGCCAGCAGTTACGTACGGACAGGGGGTAACTATGGCTACACCTTC.

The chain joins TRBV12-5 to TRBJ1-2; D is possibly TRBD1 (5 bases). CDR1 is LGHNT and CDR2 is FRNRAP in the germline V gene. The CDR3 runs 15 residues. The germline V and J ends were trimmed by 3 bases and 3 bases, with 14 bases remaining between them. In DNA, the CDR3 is TGTGCTAGTGGTTTACGACAGCCACAACACTATGGCTACACCTTC. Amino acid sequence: CASGLRQPQHYGYTF.

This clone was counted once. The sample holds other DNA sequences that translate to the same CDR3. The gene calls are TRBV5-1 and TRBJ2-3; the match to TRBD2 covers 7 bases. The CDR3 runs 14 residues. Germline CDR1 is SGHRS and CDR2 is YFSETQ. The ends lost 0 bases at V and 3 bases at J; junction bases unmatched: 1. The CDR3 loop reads CASSLAGGTDTQYF. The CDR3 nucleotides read TGCGCCAGCAGCTTGGCGGGGGGAACAGATACGCAGTATTTT.

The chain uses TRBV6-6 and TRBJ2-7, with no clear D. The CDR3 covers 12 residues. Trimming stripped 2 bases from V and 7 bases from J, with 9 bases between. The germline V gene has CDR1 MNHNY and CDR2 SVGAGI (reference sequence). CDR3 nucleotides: TGTGCCAGCAGTTACCGGGTGTTTGAGCAGTACTTC. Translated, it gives CASSYRVFEQYF.

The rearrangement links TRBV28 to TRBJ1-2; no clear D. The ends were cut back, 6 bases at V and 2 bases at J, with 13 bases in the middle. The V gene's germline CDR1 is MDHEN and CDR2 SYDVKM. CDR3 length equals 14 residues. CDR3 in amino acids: CASSTPRWNYGYTF. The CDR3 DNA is TGTGCCAGCAGCACCCCGAGATGGAACTATGGCTACACCTTC.

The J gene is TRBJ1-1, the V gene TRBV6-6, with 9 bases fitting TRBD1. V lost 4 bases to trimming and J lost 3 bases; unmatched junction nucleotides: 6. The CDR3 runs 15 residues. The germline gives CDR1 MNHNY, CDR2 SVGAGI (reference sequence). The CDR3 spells CASSFQTGGYTEAFF. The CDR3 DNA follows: TGTGCCAGCAGTTTTCAGACAGGGGGGTACACTGAAGCTTTCTTT.

The CDR3: CSVAGQSSQETQYF. Here the CDR3 DNA reads TGCAGCGTGGCGGGACAGTCCTCCCAAGAGACCCAGTACTTC. V gene TRBV29-1 combines with J gene TRBJ2-5; D perhaps matches TRBD1 (7 bases). CDR1 SQVTM and CDR2 ANQGSEA come from the germline V gene. The CDR3 extends over 14 amino acids. V was trimmed by 6 bases and J by 1 base, leaving 15 bases between them.

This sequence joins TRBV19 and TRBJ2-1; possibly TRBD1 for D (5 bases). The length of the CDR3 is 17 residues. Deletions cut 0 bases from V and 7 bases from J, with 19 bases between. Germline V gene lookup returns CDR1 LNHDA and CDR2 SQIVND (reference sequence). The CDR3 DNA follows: TGTGCCAGTAGTATAGATCTGTTTTTGCAGGGTCAAAATGAGCAGTTCTTC. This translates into CASSIDLFLQGQNEQFF. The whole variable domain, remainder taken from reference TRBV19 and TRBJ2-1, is DGGITQSPKYLFRKEGQNVTLSCEQNLNHDAMYWYRQDPGQGLRLIYYSQIVNDFQKGDIAEGYSVSREKKESFPLTVTSAQKNPTAFYLCASSIDLFLQGQNEQFFGPGTRLTVL.

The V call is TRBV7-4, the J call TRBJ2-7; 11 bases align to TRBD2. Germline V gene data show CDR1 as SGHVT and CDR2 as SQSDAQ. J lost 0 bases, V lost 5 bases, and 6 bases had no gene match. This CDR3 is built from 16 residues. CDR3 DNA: TGTGCCAGCAGCACCCCGGGACTAGCGGACTCCTACGAGCAGTACTTC. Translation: CASSTPGLADSYEQYF.

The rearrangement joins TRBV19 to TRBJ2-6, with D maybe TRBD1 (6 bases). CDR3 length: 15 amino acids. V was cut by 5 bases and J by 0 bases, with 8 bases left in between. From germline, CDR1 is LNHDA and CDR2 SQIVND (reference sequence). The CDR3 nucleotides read TGTGCCAGTAGTCGACAGGTCTCTGGGGCCAACGTCCTGACTTTC. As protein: CASSRQVSGANVLTF.

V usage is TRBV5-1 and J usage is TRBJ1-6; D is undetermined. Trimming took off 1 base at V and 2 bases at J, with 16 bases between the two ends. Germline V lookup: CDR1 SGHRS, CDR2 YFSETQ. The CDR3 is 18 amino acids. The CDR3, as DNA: TGCGCCAGCAGCTTGTACGACCTTAGCTTCACCTATAATTCACCCCTCCACTTT. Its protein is CASSLYDLSFTYNSPLHF.

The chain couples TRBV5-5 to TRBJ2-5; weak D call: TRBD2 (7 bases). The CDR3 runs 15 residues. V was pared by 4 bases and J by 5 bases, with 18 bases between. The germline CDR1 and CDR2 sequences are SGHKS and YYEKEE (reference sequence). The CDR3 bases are TGTGCCAGCAGCCCGAGGGGGGGGCACAGGGAGACCCAGTACTTC. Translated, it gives CASSPRGGHRETQYF.